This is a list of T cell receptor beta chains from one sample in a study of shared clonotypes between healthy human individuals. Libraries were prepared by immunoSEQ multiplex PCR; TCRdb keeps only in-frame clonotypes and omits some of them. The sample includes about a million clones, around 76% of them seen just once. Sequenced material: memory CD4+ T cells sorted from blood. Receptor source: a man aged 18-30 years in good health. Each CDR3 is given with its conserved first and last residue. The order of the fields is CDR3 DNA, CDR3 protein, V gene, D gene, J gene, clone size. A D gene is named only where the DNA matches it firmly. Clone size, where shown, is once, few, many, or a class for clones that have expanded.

cdr3_nt: TGCGCCAGCAGTTCGGACCAGACTGGCGCCAAAAACATTCAGTACTTC
cdr3_aa: CASSSDQTGAKNIQYF
v_call: TRBV5-1
d_call: -
j_call: TRBJ2-4
clone_size: few

cdr3_nt: TGTGCCAGTAGTATACAGGGGCCTGAAGCTTTCTTT
cdr3_aa: CASSIQGPEAFF
v_call: TRBV19
d_call: -
j_call: TRBJ1-1
clone_size: -

cdr3_nt: TGTGCCAGCAGCCAAGATACAGGTGGGGCCAACGTCCTGACTTTC
cdr3_aa: CASSQDTGGANVLTF
v_call: TRBV4-2
d_call: -
j_call: TRBJ2-6
clone_size: -

cdr3_nt: TGTGCCAGCACCAACAGGGGGCTCGACGAGCAGTACTTC
cdr3_aa: CASTNRGLDEQYF
v_call: TRBV6-5
d_call: TRBD1
j_call: TRBJ2-7
clone_size: -

cdr3_nt: TGTGCCAGCAGGCCTTGGGGGAAGGAAGGACACTATGGCTACACCTTC
cdr3_aa: CASRPWGKEGHYGYTF
v_call: TRBV27
d_call: -
j_call: TRBJ1-2
clone_size: -

cdr3_nt: TGTGCCATCAGTGATCTAGCGGGAGGGACCGGGGAGCTGTTTTTT
cdr3_aa: CAISDLAGGTGELFF
v_call: TRBV10-3
d_call: TRBD2
j_call: TRBJ2-2
clone_size: -

cdr3_nt: TGTGCCAGCAGCCGACAACTCATGAACACTGAAGCTTTCTTT
cdr3_aa: CASSRQLMNTEAFF
v_call: TRBV5-5
d_call: -
j_call: TRBJ1-1
clone_size: -

cdr3_nt: TGTGCCAGCAGTGTGGGACAGGGGGCCCGATCACCCCTCCACTTT
cdr3_aa: CASSVGQGARSPLHF
v_call: TRBV6-1
d_call: TRBD1
j_call: TRBJ1-6
clone_size: few

cdr3_nt: TGTGCCAGCAGCCCCGGGACAGACAAGCAGTACTTC
cdr3_aa: CASSPGTDKQYF
v_call: TRBV7-8
d_call: TRBD1
j_call: TRBJ2-7
clone_size: -

cdr3_nt: TGCGCCAGCAGCCAAGAGGTCGCCTACCAGGGGGATACGCAGTATTTT
cdr3_aa: CASSQEVAYQGDTQYF
v_call: TRBV4-1
d_call: -
j_call: TRBJ2-3
clone_size: -

cdr3_nt: TGTGCCAGCAGCGTAGTGGACACTGAAGCTTTCTTT
cdr3_aa: CASSVVDTEAFF
v_call: TRBV9
d_call: -
j_call: TRBJ1-1
clone_size: -

cdr3_nt: TGTGCCAGTATAAGACCTGACAGGGATAGCCACGAGCAGTACTTC
cdr3_aa: CASIRPDRDSHEQYF
v_call: TRBV6-1
d_call: TRBD1
j_call: TRBJ2-7
clone_size: -

cdr3_nt: TGTGCCAGCGTGCGGGGGACATTGAACACTGAAGCTTTCTTT
cdr3_aa: CASVRGTLNTEAFF
v_call: TRBV28
d_call: -
j_call: TRBJ1-1
clone_size: -

cdr3_nt: TGCGCCAGCAGCCAAGAGTTAATCGTGGGGAACACTGAAGCTTTCTTT
cdr3_aa: CASSQELIVGNTEAFF
v_call: TRBV4-3
d_call: -
j_call: TRBJ1-1
clone_size: -

cdr3_nt: TGTGCCAGCAGCTTAAGCCGGGGGGAAGAGACCCAGTACTTC
cdr3_aa: CASSLSRGEETQYF
v_call: TRBV7-8
d_call: TRBD2
j_call: TRBJ2-5
clone_size: -

cdr3_nt: TGTGCCAGCAGCTTAGAGGTCAGGACCCATGGCTACACCTTC
cdr3_aa: CASSLEVRTHGYTF
v_call: TRBV11-2
d_call: -
j_call: TRBJ1-2
clone_size: -

cdr3_nt: TGTGCTAGGCCTAGGGGGGGGGCGACTCAGCCCCAGCATTTT
cdr3_aa: CARPRGGATQPQHF
v_call: TRBV12-5
d_call: -
j_call: TRBJ1-5
clone_size: -

cdr3_nt: TGTGCCACCGGACTAGGTTTTGGCAATGAGCAGTTCTTC
cdr3_aa: CATGLGFGNEQFF
v_call: TRBV19
d_call: TRBD2
j_call: TRBJ2-1
clone_size: -

cdr3_nt: TGTGCCAGCAGCAAAGTCCCCGCAGGCCACACTGAAGCTTTCTTT
cdr3_aa: CASSKVPAGHTEAFF
v_call: TRBV21-1
d_call: -
j_call: TRBJ1-1
clone_size: -

cdr3_nt: TGCAGCGTTGAAGAGACTAGCGGTAGCACAGATACGCAGTATTTT
cdr3_aa: CSVEETSGSTDTQYF
v_call: TRBV29-1
d_call: TRBD2
j_call: TRBJ2-3
clone_size: once

cdr3_nt: TGCGCCAGCAGCTTGGGAGTCCAACCAGATACGCAGTATTTT
cdr3_aa: CASSLGVQPDTQYF
v_call: TRBV5-1
d_call: -
j_call: TRBJ2-3
clone_size: -

cdr3_nt: TGTGCCTGGACTCCGGGACCGATGTTTTATGGCTACACCTTC
cdr3_aa: CAWTPGPMFYGYTF
v_call: TRBV30
d_call: -
j_call: TRBJ1-2
clone_size: -

cdr3_nt: TGCGCCAGCAGCCAAGTTTTAAGCTCTGGAAACACCATATATTTT
cdr3_aa: CASSQVLSSGNTIYF
v_call: TRBV4-3
d_call: -
j_call: TRBJ1-3
clone_size: -

cdr3_nt: TGTGCCAGCAGCCTTTGGGCCGGGGAGCTGTTTTTT
cdr3_aa: CASSLWAGELFF
v_call: TRBV5-4
d_call: -
j_call: TRBJ2-2
clone_size: once

cdr3_nt: TGTGCCAGCAGAGGTCCTGGGTTGTATGGCTACACCTTC
cdr3_aa: CASRGPGLYGYTF
v_call: TRBV6-5
d_call: -
j_call: TRBJ1-2
clone_size: few

cdr3_nt: TGTGCCAGCTATGAGGGTAGAGATTATCAGCCCCAGCATTTT
cdr3_aa: CASYEGRDYQPQHF
v_call: TRBV28
d_call: -
j_call: TRBJ1-5
clone_size: -

cdr3_nt: TGTGCCAGCAGTTCCATCTCTGGGGCCAACGTCCTGACTTTC
cdr3_aa: CASSSISGANVLTF
v_call: TRBV6-5
d_call: -
j_call: TRBJ2-6
clone_size: -

cdr3_nt: TGTGCCACCAGCCCGGGGACTTTAGATACGCAGTATTTT
cdr3_aa: CATSPGTLDTQYF
v_call: TRBV15
d_call: -
j_call: TRBJ2-3
clone_size: -

cdr3_nt: TGTGCCTGGAGTGAGCGGCTAGCGGGGATCTACGAGCAGTACTTC
cdr3_aa: CAWSERLAGIYEQYF
v_call: TRBV30
d_call: TRBD2
j_call: TRBJ2-7
clone_size: -

cdr3_nt: TGCGCCAGCAGCTTGGTAGCGGGAGTAGGGTACGAGCAGTACTTC
cdr3_aa: CASSLVAGVGYEQYF
v_call: TRBV5-1
d_call: TRBD2
j_call: TRBJ2-7
clone_size: -

cdr3_nt: TGTGCCAGCTCACCTACCTTACAAGAGACCCAGTACTTC
cdr3_aa: CASSPTLQETQYF
v_call: TRBV18
d_call: -
j_call: TRBJ2-5
clone_size: -

cdr3_nt: TGTGCCAGCAGTGACCGAGGGGCAGGTAACTATGGCTACACCTTC
cdr3_aa: CASSDRGAGNYGYTF
v_call: TRBV6-1
d_call: -
j_call: TRBJ1-2
clone_size: -

cdr3_nt: TGCAGTGTCACTGGGAAGCCCCAGCATTTT
cdr3_aa: CSVTGKPQHF
v_call: TRBV20-1
d_call: -
j_call: TRBJ1-5
clone_size: few

cdr3_nt: TGTGCCTGGATTATGCCTTCCGAAGGGGGGACAGATACGCAGTATTTT
cdr3_aa: CAWIMPSEGGTDTQYF
v_call: TRBV30
d_call: -
j_call: TRBJ2-3
clone_size: -

cdr3_nt: TGTGCCAGTAGTATAGTGCCCAGGGGGCCCCTCGGCAACACCGGGGAGCTGTTTTTT
cdr3_aa: CASSIVPRGPLGNTGELFF
v_call: TRBV19
d_call: TRBD1
j_call: TRBJ2-2
clone_size: -

cdr3_nt: TGTGCCAGCAGCGTAGCGGGAGGGCCGAATTACGAGCAGTACTTC
cdr3_aa: CASSVAGGPNYEQYF
v_call: TRBV27
d_call: TRBD2
j_call: TRBJ2-7
clone_size: -

cdr3_nt: TGTGCCATCACCCAACAGGGGGCGCGCACTGAAGCTTTCTTT
cdr3_aa: CAITQQGARTEAFF
v_call: TRBV10-3
d_call: TRBD1
j_call: TRBJ1-1
clone_size: -

cdr3_nt: TGTGCTAGCAGCTTAGTAAGAGGGGGCGAGCAGTACTTC
cdr3_aa: CASSLVRGGEQYF
v_call: TRBV7-7
d_call: -
j_call: TRBJ2-7
clone_size: -

cdr3_nt: TGTGCCAGCACCTCCCTAGGGGGGAACAATGAGCAGTTCTTC
cdr3_aa: CASTSLGGNNEQFF
v_call: TRBV7-2
d_call: -
j_call: TRBJ2-1
clone_size: -

cdr3_nt: TGTGCCAGCAGTGGGAGTATGGGGGCTGATACGCAGTATTTT
cdr3_aa: CASSGSMGADTQYF
v_call: TRBV2
d_call: -
j_call: TRBJ2-3
clone_size: once

cdr3_nt: TGTGCCAGCAGTGTGGATCACAACGGGGAGCTGTTTTTT
cdr3_aa: CASSVDHNGELFF
v_call: TRBV2
d_call: -
j_call: TRBJ2-2
clone_size: -

cdr3_nt: TGTGCCAGCAGCCCCCATCCCAAAGTCGTTTGTAGCCATAACTATGGCTACACCTTC
cdr3_aa: CASSPHPKVVCSHNYGYTF
v_call: TRBV21-1
d_call: -
j_call: TRBJ1-2
clone_size: -

cdr3_nt: TGTGCCAGCTCAGACCGACAGGGGTCCGCCGGGGAGCTGTTTTTT
cdr3_aa: CASSDRQGSAGELFF
v_call: TRBV18
d_call: TRBD1
j_call: TRBJ2-2
clone_size: -